Here is one T cell receptor (beta chain) with its context. Assay version v3.0 of immunoSEQ was used, and it was run at survey level. Libraries were prepared by immunoSEQ multiplex PCR; TCRdb keeps only in-frame clonotypes and omits some of them. The sample contains some 25,000 clones, approximately 86% of which appear only once. These data originate in a study of long-term antiretroviral therapy in people with HIV. The TCR was taken from a man between 25 and 39 years old with HIV. The sample was unsorted PBMCs, taken about 4.3 years after starting antiretroviral therapy.

The CDR3 nucleotides are TGCGCCAGCAGCCAAGTCGCTGCTAGCTCGAGCTCCTACAATGAGCAGTTCTTC. Its translation: CASSQVAASSSSYNEQFF. The rearrangement joins TRBV4-3 to TRBJ2-1, with D possibly being TRBD2 (5 bases). With 1 base removed from V and 0 bases from J, the gap between germline ends came to 16 bases. Germline V gene data show CDR1 as LGHNA and CDR2 as YSLEER. The CDR3 extends over 18 amino acids.